This T cell receptor (beta chain) was observed in a study of T cell responses to AZD1222 COVID-19 vaccine. Study context: Second-dose recipients at about 4 or about 12 weeks were treated as one pooled group. General study results and limits: Two doses of AZD1222 preceded a rise in Spike-specific TCR breadth and depth.

TCRdb's copy holds only in-frame clones and misses some; the assay was immunoSEQ multiplex PCR. The data contain 100,000 to 150,000 clones, around 84% of them singletons. Concerning this clone itself: What it binds is unknown.

V was pared by 1 base and J by 2 bases, with 5 bases of the junction left unmatched. CDR1 is LGHNA, CDR2 YSLEER, per germline. The CDR3 sequence is 16 residues long. Sequenced here: peripheral blood, sampled on day 0 of AZD1222 vaccination. The sequence was collected from an adult in good health. The rearrangement links TRBV4-3 to TRBJ1-2, with 9 bases lining up with TRBD1. The DNA of the CDR3 is TGCGCCAGCAGCCAAGGGACAGGGGTCGAGAACTATGGCTACACCTTC. Its protein product is CASSQGTGVENYGYTF.